A selection of T cell receptor beta chains follows, all from one sample in a study of blood T cell repertoires in COVID-19. Only in-frame clones appear in the TCRdb table, and some are missing; sequencing was by immunoSEQ multiplex PCR. The table records more than 35,000 clones, roughly 78% of them present only once. Sequencing used peripheral blood. The source is a man in his 70s with acute or convalescent COVID-19. Both conserved end residues are part of each CDR3. D genes are given only for firm matches. Not every row has a clone size; where given, it reads once, few, many or a size class.

TRBV6-5	TRBJ1-1	few	15	NA	TGTGCCACTAGGACCTTTGAAGGGGTCTACACTGAAGCTTTCTTT	CATRTFEGVYTEAFF
TRBV3-1/TRBV3-2	TRBJ2-7	NA	13	NA	TGTGCCAGCAGCCTCGGGGACTGGTACGAGCAGTACTTC	CASSLGDWYEQYF
TRBV6-6	TRBJ2-7	NA	12	NA	TGTGCCAGCAGTTACTTGGGAGACGAGCAGTACTTC	CASSYLGDEQYF
TRBV19	TRBJ2-1	once	15	TRBD2	TGTGCCAGTAGTATGGCTAGCGGGCCGTACAATGAGCAGTTCTTC	CASSMASGPYNEQFF
TRBV10-3	TRBJ2-1	NA	15	TRBD2	TGTGCCATCAGTGACCAGCGGGAGTGGACCAATGAGCAGTTCTTC	CAISDQREWTNEQFF
TRBV4-3	TRBJ2-1	once	15	NA	TGCGCCAGCAGCCCCGCCGCGGGCCTAAACAATGAGCAGTTCTTC	CASSPAAGLNNEQFF
TRBV18	TRBJ1-5	once	14	NA	TGTGCCAGCTCACCATTGAGGGGCAATCAGCCCCAGCATTTT	CASSPLRGNQPQHF
TRBV4-1	TRBJ1-3	NA	19	NA	TGCGCCAGCAGCCAAGAAAAGGGGACTGTTTCAAGCTCTGGAAACACCATATATTTT	CASSQEKGTVSSSGNTIYF
TRBV9	TRBJ1-4	NA	15	NA	TGTGCCAGCAGCGTCTGGCAGGGGCAGAATGAAAAACTGTTTTTT	CASSVWQGQNEKLFF
TRBV5-1	TRBJ1-3	NA	15	NA	TGCGCCAGCAGCCCAGGGGTTCACTCCGGAAACACCATATATTTT	CASSPGVHSGNTIYF
TRBV27	TRBJ2-3	NA	18	TRBD2	TGTGCCAGCAGTCGCTCGGGACTAGCGGGCCCGGGCACAGATACGCAGTATTTT	CASSRSGLAGPGTDTQYF
TRBV5-8	TRBJ2-3	NA	16	TRBD1	TGTGCCAGCAGCTGGGGACAGGGGGCGCGTGCAGATACGCAGTATTTT	CASSWGQGARADTQYF